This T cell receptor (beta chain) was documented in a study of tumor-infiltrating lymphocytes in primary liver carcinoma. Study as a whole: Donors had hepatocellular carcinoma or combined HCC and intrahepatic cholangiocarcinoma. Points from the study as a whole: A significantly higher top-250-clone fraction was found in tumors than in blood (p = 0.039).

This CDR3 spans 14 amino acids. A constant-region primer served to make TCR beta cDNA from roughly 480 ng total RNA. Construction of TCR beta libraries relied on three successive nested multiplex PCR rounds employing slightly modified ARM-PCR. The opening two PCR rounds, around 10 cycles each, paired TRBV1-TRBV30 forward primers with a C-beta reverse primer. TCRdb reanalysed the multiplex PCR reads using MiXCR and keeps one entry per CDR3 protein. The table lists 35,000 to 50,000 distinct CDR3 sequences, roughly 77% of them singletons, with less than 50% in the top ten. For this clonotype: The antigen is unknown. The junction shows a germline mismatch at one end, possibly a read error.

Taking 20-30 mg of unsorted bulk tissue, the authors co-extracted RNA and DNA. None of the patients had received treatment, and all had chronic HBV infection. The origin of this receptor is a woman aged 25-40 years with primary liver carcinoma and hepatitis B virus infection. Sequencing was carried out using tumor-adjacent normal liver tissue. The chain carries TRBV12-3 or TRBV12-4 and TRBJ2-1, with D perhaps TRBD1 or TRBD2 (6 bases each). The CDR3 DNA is TGTGCCAGCACTGAAGGGGGGCCCTACAATGAGCACTTCTTC. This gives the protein CASTEGGPYNEHFF.